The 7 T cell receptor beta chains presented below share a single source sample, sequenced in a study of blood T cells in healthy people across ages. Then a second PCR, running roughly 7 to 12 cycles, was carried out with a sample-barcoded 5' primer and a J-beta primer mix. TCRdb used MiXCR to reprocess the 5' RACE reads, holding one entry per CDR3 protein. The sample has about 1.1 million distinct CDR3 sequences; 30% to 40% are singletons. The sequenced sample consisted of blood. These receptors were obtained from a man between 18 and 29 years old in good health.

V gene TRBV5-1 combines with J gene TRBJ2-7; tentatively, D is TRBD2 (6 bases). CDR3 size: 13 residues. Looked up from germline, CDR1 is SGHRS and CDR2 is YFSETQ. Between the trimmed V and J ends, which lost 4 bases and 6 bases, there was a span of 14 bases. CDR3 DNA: TGCGCCAGCAGCCAAGTTTTGGGGGGCGAGCAGTACTTC. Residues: CASSQVLGGEQYF.

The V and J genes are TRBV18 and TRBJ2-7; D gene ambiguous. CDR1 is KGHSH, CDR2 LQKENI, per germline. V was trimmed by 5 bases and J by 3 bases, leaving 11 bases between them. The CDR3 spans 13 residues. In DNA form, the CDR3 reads TGTGCCAGCTCAAAGGTGGCAGACTACGAGCAGTACTTC. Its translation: CASSKVADYEQYF.

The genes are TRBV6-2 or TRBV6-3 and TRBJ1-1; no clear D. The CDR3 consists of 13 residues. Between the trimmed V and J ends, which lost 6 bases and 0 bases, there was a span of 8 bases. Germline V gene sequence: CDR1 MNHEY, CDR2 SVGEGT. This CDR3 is CASRPSMNTEAFF. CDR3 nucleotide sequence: TGTGCCAGCAGGCCCTCGATGAACACTGAAGCTTTCTTT.

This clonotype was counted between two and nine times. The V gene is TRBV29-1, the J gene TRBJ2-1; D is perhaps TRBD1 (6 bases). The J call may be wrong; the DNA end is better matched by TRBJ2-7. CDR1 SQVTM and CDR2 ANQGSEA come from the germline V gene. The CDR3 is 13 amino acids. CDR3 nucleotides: TGCAGCGTAGGGGGTGTCTCCTACAATGAGCAGTACTTC. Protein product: CSVGGVSYNEQYF.

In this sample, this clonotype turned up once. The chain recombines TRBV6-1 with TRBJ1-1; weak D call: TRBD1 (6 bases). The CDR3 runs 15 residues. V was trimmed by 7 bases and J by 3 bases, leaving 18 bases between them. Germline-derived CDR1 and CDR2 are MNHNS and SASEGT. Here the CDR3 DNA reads TGTGCCAGCAAGGATGACAGGTGGAAGTACACTGAAGCTTTCTTT. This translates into CASKDDRWKYTEAFF.

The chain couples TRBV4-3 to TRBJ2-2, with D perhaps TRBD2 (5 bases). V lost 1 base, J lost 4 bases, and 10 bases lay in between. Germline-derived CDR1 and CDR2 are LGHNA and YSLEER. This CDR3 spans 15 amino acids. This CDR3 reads CASSQGPGITGELFF. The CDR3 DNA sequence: TGCGCCAGCAGCCAAGGTCCGGGGATCACCGGGGAGCTGTTTTTT.

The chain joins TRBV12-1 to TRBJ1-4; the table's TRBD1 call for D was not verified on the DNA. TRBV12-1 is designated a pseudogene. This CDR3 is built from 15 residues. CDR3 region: CASSVNRVPNEKLFF. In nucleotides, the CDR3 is TGTGCCAGCAGCGTCAACAGGGTGCCTAATGAAAAACTGTTTTTT.